The 12 T cell receptor beta chains below come from one sample, sequenced in a study of blood T cell repertoires in COVID-19. Sequenced by immunoSEQ multiplex PCR; TCRdb stores in-frame clones only, minus some. Here the sample spans roughly 200,000 clones, 75% to 90% being singletons. The sequenced material came from peripheral blood. The source of these receptors is a human donor with active or convalescent COVID-19. The donor label of this sample is uncertain.

This clone was detected once. The DNA of the CDR3 is TGTGCCAGCAGTTACCGTGGACTTGTCACCTTC. It translates to CASSYRGLVTF. The chain employs TRBV6-5 and TRBJ1-2, with D unresolved. The CDR3 totals 11 residues. Per germline, CDR1 MNHEY and CDR2 SVGAGI. Trimming pared 2 bases from V and 13 bases from J, leaving 11 bases between.

V usage is TRBV3-1 (or the pseudogene TRBV3-2) and J usage is TRBJ1-2; possible D gene TRBD1, 5 bases. Germline loops: CDR1 LGHDT, CDR2 YNNKEL (reference sequence). This CDR3 has 13 amino acids. Trimming shortened V by 4 bases and J by 7 bases, and 13 bases separated the two germline ends. The CDR3 bases are TGTGCCAGCAGCCGTGGGACTCCCGTTGGCTACACCTTC. Its translation is CASSRGTPVGYTF.

V and J are TRBV6-1 and TRBJ1-5, with D unresolved. Germline V gene lookup returns CDR1 MNHNS and CDR2 SASEGT. This CDR3 has 17 amino acids. V was pared by 3 bases and J by 2 bases, with 17 bases between. The CDR3 DNA reads as TGTGCCAGCAGTGATCGCATAAACCTTGGGCGCAATCAGCCCCAGCATTTT. Translated, it gives CASSDRINLGRNQPQHF.

In its sample, this clone was seen a few times. The sample contains more than one DNA sequence encoding this CDR3. The rearrangement links TRBV5-1 to TRBJ2-1, with a weak D call TRBD2 (6 bases). V lost 6 bases, J lost 6 bases, and 16 bases lay in between. CDR3 size: 14 residues. In germline, CDR1 is SGHRS, CDR2 YFSETQ. The CDR3 sequence is CASIGGGRGNEQFF. CDR3 in DNA: TGCGCCAGCATCGGGGGTGGTCGGGGCAATGAGCAGTTCTTC.

The chain carries TRBV6-2 or TRBV6-3 and TRBJ2-2; perhaps TRBD2 as D (6 bases). Germline assignment: CDR1 MNHEY and CDR2 SVGEGT. Trimming left V 2 bases short and J 9 bases short, with 19 bases between. CDR3 length: 16 residues. The CDR3: CASSYGIKRVGRELFF. The CDR3 DNA follows: TGTGCCAGCAGTTACGGTATCAAGCGGGTGGGCCGGGAGCTGTTTTTT.

V usage is TRBV6-5 and J usage is TRBJ2-5, with 8 nucleotides matching TRBD1. Germline-derived CDR1 and CDR2 are MNHEY and SVGAGI. The CDR3 totals 13 residues. V shed 1 base, J shed 13 bases, and the junction held 8 bases outside the gene matches. The CDR3 sequence is CASSYFTQGARYF. The DNA for the CDR3 is TGTGCCAGCAGTTACTTCACCCAGGGGGCACGGTACTTC.

The chain has TRBV25-1 and TRBJ2-2, with TRBD1 matching 7 bases. Germline V gene lookup returns CDR1 MGHDK and CDR2 SYGVNS. The CDR3 covers 17 residues. V was pared by 7 bases and J by 2 bases, with 13 bases of the junction left unmatched. The CDR3 DNA sequence: TGTGCCAGCAAATTGAAATGGGGGACAGACAACACCGGGGAGCTGTTTTTT. Protein: CASKLKWGTDNTGELFF. Combining the CDR3 with reference TRBV25-1 and TRBJ2-2 gives the whole variable domain EADIYQTPRYLVIGTGKKITLECSQTMGHDKMYWYQQDPGMELHLIHYSYGVNSTEKGDLSSESTVSRIRTEHFPLTLESARPSHTSQYLCASKLKWGTDNTGELFFGEGSRLTVL.

The chain combines TRBV7-2 with TRBJ1-2, with TRBD1 matching over 9 bases. After removal of 1 base from V and 4 bases from J, the junction contained 4 bases not matched to a gene. This CDR3 is built from 15 residues. CDR1 SGHTA and CDR2 FQGNSA come from the germline V gene. In DNA, the CDR3 is TGTGCCAGCAGCTTAGAGGGACAGGGACTCTATGGCTACACCTTC. Translated, it gives CASSLEGQGLYGYTF.

This clone was detected a few times. The chain carries TRBV7-3 and TRBJ2-1; TRBD2 matches 8 bases. Germline values: CDR1 SGHTA, CDR2 FQGTGA. The CDR3 contains 18 residues. J gave up 1 base and V 2 bases, and 10 bases lay outside the gene matches. CDR3 coding DNA: TGTGCCAGCAGCTTATCCCCGCTAAGCGGGGGTTCCTACAATGAGCAGTTCTTC. Its protein product is CASSLSPLSGGSYNEQFF.

The V call is TRBV19, the J call TRBJ2-7; 12 nucleotides agree with TRBD2. In germline, CDR1 is LNHDA, CDR2 SQIVND (reference sequence). V shed 5 bases and J 1 base; nucleotides not matched to a gene: 9. The CDR3 extends over 17 amino acids. The CDR3 loop reads CASSDPRTSGTSYEQYF. DNA for the CDR3: TGTGCCAGTAGTGATCCCCGGACTAGCGGGACTTCCTACGAGCAGTACTTC.

The chain employs TRBV5-6 and TRBJ2-5, with D possibly being TRBD1 (6 bases). The CDR3 is 15 residues long. CDR1 and CDR2 (germline): SGHDT, YYEEEE. Trimming cost V 4 bases and J 2 bases, with 15 bases left between them. The CDR3 protein is CASSNHRDTQETQYF. The CDR3 region has the DNA TGTGCCAGCAGCAACCACCGGGACACACAAGAGACCCAGTACTTC.

The CDR3 here is CAWSDDRAYGYTF. The CDR3 DNA reads TGTGCCTGGAGCGATGACAGGGCCTATGGCTACACCTTC. The V gene is TRBV30, the J gene TRBJ1-2, with 7 positions matching TRBD1. Germline trimming cut 3 bases from V and 4 bases from J; bases unmatched to any gene: 5. Germline V CDR1 and CDR2: GTSNPN, SVGIG (reference sequence). The CDR3 is 13 residues long.